These 10 T cell receptor beta chains came from one sample sequenced in a study of T cells after somatic rescue of genetic block. Assay used: immunoSEQ multiplex PCR; TCRdb lists only in-frame clones, some missing. The sample lists 95,000 to 120,000 clones, over 80% occurring once. The sequencing sample was made of peripheral blood mononuclear cells (PBMCs). The receptors were gathered from a woman between 18 and 29 years old.

DNA for the CDR3: TGTGCCAGCAGTTACCAAGACAGGGTCGGGGAGCTGTTTTTT. This translates into CASSYQDRVGELFF. The chain has TRBV6-5 and TRBJ2-2, with 7 nucleotides matching TRBD1. Germline V gene data show CDR1 as MNHEY and CDR2 as SVGAGI. Trimming at V came to 2 bases and at J to 7 bases, leaving 4 bases not matched to a gene. The CDR3 covers 14 residues.

V gene TRBV27 combines with J gene TRBJ1-2; 7 nucleotides align to TRBD1. There are 17 residues in the CDR3. Germline trimming cut 6 bases from V and 4 bases from J; bases unmatched to any gene: 17. Germline loops: CDR1 MNHEY, CDR2 SMNVEV (reference sequence). The CDR3, as DNA: TGTGCCAGCAGCCAGGACAGGCGCCAAAAAAAGCTCTATGGCTACACCTTC. Translation: CASSQDRRQKKLYGYTF.

This chain links TRBV11-3 with TRBJ1-6, with TRBD1 identical over 8 bases. V gave up 5 bases and J gave up 3 bases; unmatched junction bases: 3. The CDR3 extends over 15 amino acids. Germline CDR1 reads SGHNT; CDR2 reads YENEEA. The CDR3 sequence is CASSPGQGYNSPLHF. The CDR3, as DNA: TGTGCCAGCAGCCCTGGACAGGGCTATAATTCACCCCTCCACTTT.

V usage is TRBV27 and J usage is TRBJ1-1; D is unclear. The CDR3 runs to 14 residues. Germline V gives CDR1 MNHEY, CDR2 SMNVEV (reference sequence). Between the trimmed V and J ends, which lost 5 bases and 0 bases, there was a span of 10 bases. CDR3 DNA: TGTGCCAGCAGTAGAGTGGGTTTGAACACTGAAGCTTTCTTT. Its protein product is CASSRVGLNTEAFF.

The J gene is TRBJ2-2, the V gene TRBV4-3; possible D gene TRBD1, 6 bases. The germline gives CDR1 LGHNA, CDR2 YSLEER. This CDR3 region has 13 residues. Trimming cost V 4 bases and J 5 bases, with 8 bases left between them. CDR3 in amino acids: CASSPTGTGELFF. In DNA form, the CDR3 reads TGCGCCAGCAGCCCTACAGGGACCGGGGAGCTGTTTTTT.

The J gene is TRBJ1-6, the V gene TRBV27; D remains unclear. V gave up 1 base and J gave up 5 bases, with 6 bases separating them. The CDR3 is 14 amino acids. Per germline, CDR1 MNHEY and CDR2 SMNVEV (reference sequence). CDR3 protein: CASSLYTNNSPLHF. The CDR3 DNA reads TGTGCCAGCAGTTTATATACTAATAATTCACCCCTCCACTTT.

The rearrangement joins TRBV10-3 to TRBJ2-7, with 8 bases matching TRBD2. Germline CDR1 reads ENHRY; CDR2 reads SYGVKD. V lost 2 bases and J lost 6; bases outside the gene matches: 6. The CDR3 is 14 residues long. The chain's CDR3 is CAISERAGESEQYF. The CDR3 nucleotides are TGTGCCATCAGTGAGAGAGCGGGAGAGAGCGAGCAGTACTTC.

This chain's CDR3 is CASSSGQPTTNEKLFF. CDR3 DNA sequence: TGTGCCAGCAGCTCCGGACAGCCAACAACTAATGAAAAACTGTTTTTT. This chain links TRBV11-1 with TRBJ1-4; perhaps TRBD1 as D (6 bases). The CDR3 runs to 16 residues. Germline CDR1 reads SGHAT; CDR2 reads FQDESV (reference sequence). V gave up 4 bases and J gave up 0 bases, with 12 bases separating them. Full variable domain (outside the CDR3, taken from reference TRBV11-1 and TRBJ1-4): EAEVAQSPRYKITEKSQAVAFWCDPISGHATLYWYRQILGQGPELLVQFQDESVVDDSQLPKDRFSAERLKGVDSTLKIQPAELGDSAMYLCASSSGQPTTNEKLFFGSGTQLSVL.

This clone was found once. The rearrangement uses TRBV7-2 and TRBJ2-1, with 14 bases identical to TRBD2. V lost 5 bases, J lost 5 bases, and 2 bases stayed unmatched. CDR3 size: 15 residues. Germline V gene data show CDR1 as SGHTA and CDR2 as FQGNSA. Written as DNA, the CDR3 is TGTGCCAGCAGCCCGGGACTAGCGGGGGACAATGAGCAGTTCTTC. Encoded protein: CASSPGLAGDNEQFF.

J is TRBJ2-7 and V is TRBV7-9, with a weak D call TRBD1 (5 bases). Germline CDR1 is SEHNR and CDR2 is FQNEAQ (reference sequence). Deletions cut 6 bases from V and 7 bases from J, with 22 bases between. The CDR3 covers 15 residues. Written as DNA, the CDR3 is TGTGCCAGCAGTCTATCGCCAGGGAACCGGCGGGAGCAGTACTTC. This gives the protein CASSLSPGNRREQYF.